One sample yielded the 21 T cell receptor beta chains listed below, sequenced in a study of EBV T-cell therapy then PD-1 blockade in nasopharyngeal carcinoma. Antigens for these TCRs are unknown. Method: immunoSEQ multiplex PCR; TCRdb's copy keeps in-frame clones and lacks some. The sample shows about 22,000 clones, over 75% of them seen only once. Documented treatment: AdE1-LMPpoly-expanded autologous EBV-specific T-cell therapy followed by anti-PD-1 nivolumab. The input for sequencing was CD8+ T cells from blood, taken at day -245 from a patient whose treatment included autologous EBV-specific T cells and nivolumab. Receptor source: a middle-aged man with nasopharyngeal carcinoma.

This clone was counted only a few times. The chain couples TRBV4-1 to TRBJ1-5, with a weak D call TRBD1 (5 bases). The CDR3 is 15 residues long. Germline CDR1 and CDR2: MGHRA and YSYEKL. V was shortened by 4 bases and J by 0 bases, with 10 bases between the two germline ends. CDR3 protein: CASSLRQNSNQPQHF. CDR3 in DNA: TGCGCCAGCAGCCTCCGACAGAATAGCAATCAGCCCCAGCATTTT.

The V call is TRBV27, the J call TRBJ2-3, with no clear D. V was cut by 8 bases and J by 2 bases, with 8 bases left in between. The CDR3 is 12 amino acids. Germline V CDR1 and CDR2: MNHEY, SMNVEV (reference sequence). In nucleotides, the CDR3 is TGTGCCAGCGGACCCCACACAGATACGCAGTATTTT. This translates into CASGPHTDTQYF.

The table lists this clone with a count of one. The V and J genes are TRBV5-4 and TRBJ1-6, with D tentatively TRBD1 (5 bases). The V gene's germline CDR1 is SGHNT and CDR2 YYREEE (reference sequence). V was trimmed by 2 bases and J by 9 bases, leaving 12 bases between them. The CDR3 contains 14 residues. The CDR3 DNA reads TGTGCCAGCAGCTTATCAGGGTTGAGTTCACCCCTCCACTTT. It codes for CASSLSGLSSPLHF. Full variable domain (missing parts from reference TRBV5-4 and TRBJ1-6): ETGVTQSPTHLIKTRGQQVTLRCSSQSGHNTVSWYQQALGQGPQFIFQYYREEENGRGNFPPRFSGLQFPNYSSELNVNALELDDSALYLCASSLSGLSSPLHFGNGTRLTVT.

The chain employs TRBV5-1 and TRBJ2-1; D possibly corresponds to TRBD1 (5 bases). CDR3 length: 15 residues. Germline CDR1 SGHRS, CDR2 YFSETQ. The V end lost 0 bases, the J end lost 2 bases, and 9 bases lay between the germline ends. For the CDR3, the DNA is TGCGCCAGCAGCTTGGGACAGTTACCCTACAATGAGCAGTTCTTC. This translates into CASSLGQLPYNEQFF.

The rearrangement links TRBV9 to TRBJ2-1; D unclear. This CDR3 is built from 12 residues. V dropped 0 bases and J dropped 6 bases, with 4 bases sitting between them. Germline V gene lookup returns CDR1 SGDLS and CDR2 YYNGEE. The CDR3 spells CASSVGLNEQFF. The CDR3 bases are TGTGCCAGCAGCGTAGGGCTCAATGAGCAGTTCTTC.

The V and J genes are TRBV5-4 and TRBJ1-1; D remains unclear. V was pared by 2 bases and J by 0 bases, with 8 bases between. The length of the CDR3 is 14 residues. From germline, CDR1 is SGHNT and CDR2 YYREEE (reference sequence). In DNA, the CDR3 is TGTGCCAGCAGCTTAGGGTGGGTGAACACTGAAGCTTTCTTT. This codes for CASSLGWVNTEAFF.

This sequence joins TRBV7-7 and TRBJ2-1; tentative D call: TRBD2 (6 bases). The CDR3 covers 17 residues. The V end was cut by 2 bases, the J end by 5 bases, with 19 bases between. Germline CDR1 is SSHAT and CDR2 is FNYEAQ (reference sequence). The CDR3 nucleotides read TGTGCCAGCAGCTTATATGCGGCGGGGTTAAATAACAATGAGCAGTTCTTC. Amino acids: CASSLYAAGLNNNEQFF.

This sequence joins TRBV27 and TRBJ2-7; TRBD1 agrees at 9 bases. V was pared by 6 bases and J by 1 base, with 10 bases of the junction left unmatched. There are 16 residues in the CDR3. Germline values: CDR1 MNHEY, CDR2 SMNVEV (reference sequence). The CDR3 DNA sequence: TGTGCCAGCAGGCTAATGTCCGGGACAGGGTCCTACGAGCAGTACTTC. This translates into CASRLMSGTGSYEQYF.

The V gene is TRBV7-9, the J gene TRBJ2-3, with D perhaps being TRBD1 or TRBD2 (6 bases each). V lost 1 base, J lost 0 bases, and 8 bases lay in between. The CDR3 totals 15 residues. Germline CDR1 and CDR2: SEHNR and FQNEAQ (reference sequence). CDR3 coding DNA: TGTGCCAGCAGCTTAGGGAGGGGGAGCACAGATACGCAGTATTTT. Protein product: CASSLGRGSTDTQYF.

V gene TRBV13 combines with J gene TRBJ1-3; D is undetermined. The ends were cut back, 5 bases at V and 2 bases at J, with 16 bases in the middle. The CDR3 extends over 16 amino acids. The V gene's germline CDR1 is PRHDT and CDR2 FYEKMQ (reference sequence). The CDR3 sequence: CASSPEGAATGNTIYF. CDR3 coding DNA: TGTGCCAGCAGCCCAGAAGGTGCGGCGACTGGAAACACCATATATTTT.

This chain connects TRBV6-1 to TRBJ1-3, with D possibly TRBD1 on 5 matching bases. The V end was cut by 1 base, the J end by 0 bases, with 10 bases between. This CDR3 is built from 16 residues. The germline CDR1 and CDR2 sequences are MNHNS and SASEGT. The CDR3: CASSEDGGSSGNTIYF. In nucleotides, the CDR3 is TGTGCCAGCAGTGAAGATGGGGGAAGCTCTGGAAACACCATATATTTT.

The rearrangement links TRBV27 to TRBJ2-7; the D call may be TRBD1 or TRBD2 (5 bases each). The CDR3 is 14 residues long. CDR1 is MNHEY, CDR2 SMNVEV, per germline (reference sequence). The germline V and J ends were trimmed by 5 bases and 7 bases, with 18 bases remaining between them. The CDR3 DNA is TGTGCCAGCAGTCCCGTCAGGGAATCGGGGGAGCAGTACTTC. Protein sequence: CASSPVRESGEQYF.

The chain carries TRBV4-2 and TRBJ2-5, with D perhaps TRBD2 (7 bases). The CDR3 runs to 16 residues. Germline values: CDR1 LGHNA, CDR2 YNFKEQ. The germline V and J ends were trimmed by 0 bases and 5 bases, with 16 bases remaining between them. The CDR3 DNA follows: TGTGCCAGCAGCCAAGATGATGGGGGGGCGTGGGAGACCCAGTACTTC. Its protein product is CASSQDDGGAWETQYF.

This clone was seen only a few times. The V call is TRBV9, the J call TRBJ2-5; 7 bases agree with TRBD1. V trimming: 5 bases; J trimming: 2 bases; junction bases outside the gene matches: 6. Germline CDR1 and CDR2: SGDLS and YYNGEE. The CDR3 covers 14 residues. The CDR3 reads CASSSTQGQETQYF. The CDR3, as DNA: TGTGCCAGCAGTTCAACACAGGGGCAAGAGACCCAGTACTTC. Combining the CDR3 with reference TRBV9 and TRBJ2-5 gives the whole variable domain DSGVTQTPKHLITATGQRVTLRCSPRSGDLSVYWYQQSLDQGLQFLIQYYNGEERAKGNILERFSAQQFPDLHSELNLSSLELGDSALYFCASSSTQGQETQYFGPGTRLLVL.

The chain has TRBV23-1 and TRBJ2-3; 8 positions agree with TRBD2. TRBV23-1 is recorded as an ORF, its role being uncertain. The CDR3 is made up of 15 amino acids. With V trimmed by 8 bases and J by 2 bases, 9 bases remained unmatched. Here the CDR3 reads CASAEGRGDTDTQYF. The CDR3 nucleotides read TGCGCCAGCGCTGAAGGGCGGGGGGACACAGATACGCAGTATTTT.

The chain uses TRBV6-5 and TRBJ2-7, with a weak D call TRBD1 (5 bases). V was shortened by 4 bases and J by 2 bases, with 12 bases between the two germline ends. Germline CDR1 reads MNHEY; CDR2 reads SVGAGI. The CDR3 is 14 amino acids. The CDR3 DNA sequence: TGTGCCAGCAGTTTTTCTGACAGCCCCTACGAGCAGTACTTC. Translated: CASSFSDSPYEQYF.

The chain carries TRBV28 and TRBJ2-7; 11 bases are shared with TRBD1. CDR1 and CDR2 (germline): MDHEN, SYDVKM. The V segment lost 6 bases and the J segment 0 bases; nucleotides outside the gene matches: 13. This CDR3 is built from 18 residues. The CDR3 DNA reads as TGTGCCAGCAGGCGGACAGGGGGCGATACTAGGAGCTCCTACGAGCAGTACTTC. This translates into CASRRTGGDTRSSYEQYF.

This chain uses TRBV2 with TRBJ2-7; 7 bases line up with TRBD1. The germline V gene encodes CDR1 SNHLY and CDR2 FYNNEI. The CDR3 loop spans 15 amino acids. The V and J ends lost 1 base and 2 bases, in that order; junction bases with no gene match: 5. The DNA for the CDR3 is TGTGCCAGCAGTGAAGGACAGGGCCATACCTACGAGCAGTACTTC. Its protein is CASSEGQGHTYEQYF. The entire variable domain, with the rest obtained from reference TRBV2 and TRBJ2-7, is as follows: EPEVTQTPSHQVTQMGQEVILRCVPISNHLYFYWYRQILGQKVEFLVSFYNNEISEKSEIFDDQFSVERPDGSNFTLKIRSTKLEDSAMYFCASSEGQGHTYEQYFGPGTRLTVT.

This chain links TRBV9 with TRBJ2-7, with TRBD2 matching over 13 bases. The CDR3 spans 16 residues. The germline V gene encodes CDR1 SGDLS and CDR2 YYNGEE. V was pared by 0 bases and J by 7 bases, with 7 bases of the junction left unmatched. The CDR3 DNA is TGTGCCAGCAGCGTAGACGGACTAGCGGGGGTTCTGGAGCAGTACTTC. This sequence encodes CASSVDGLAGVLEQYF.

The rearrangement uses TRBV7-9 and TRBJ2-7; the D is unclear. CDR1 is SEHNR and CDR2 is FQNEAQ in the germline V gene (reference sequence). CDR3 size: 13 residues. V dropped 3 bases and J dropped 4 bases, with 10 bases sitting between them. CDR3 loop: CASSFGSLYEQYF. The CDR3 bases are TGTGCCAGCAGCTTCGGGTCGTTATACGAGCAGTACTTC.

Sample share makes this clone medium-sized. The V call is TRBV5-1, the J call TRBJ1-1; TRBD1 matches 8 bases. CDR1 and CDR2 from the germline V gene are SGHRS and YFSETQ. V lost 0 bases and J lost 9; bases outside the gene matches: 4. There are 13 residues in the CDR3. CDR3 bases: TGCGCCAGCAGCTTGGAGGGGGACAGGAAAGCTTTCTTT. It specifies CASSLEGDRKAFF. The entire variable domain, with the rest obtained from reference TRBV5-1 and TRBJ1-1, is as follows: KAGVTQTPRYLIKTRGQQVTLSCSPISGHRSVSWYQQTPGQGLQFLFEYFSETQRNKGNFPGRFSGRQFSNSRSEMNVSTLELGDSALYLCASSLEGDRKAFFGQGTRLTVV.